This record covers a single TCR beta chain. Per the authors' pipeline: Reference gene primer amplification gave estimated nucleated cell counts. Libraries were prepared by immunoSEQ multiplex PCR; TCRdb keeps only in-frame clonotypes and omits some of them. That table supplies the V and J calls and clone size; D and trimming were determined from the DNA. The data show nearly 200,000 clones, with 86% seen just once and around 0.76% held by the top ten. The J segment lost 6 bases and the V segment lost 1 base, leaving 9 bases of the junction unmatched. The CDR3 loop spans 16 amino acids. Germline V gives CDR1 SGHAT, CDR2 FQNNGV. These data belong to a study of blood T cell repertoires in COVID-19. Turning to the study itself: Samples came from the United States, Italy and Spain, spanning acute and convalescent COVID-19.

The sequencing sample was made of peripheral blood. This sequence was found in an older woman with acute or convalescent COVID-19. The V and J genes are TRBV11-2 and TRBJ2-1; 7 bases agree with TRBD2. CDR3 protein: CASSLGRSGRANEQFF. The CDR3 bases are TGTGCCAGCAGCTTAGGGCGGTCGGGGAGGGCCAATGAGCAGTTCTTC.